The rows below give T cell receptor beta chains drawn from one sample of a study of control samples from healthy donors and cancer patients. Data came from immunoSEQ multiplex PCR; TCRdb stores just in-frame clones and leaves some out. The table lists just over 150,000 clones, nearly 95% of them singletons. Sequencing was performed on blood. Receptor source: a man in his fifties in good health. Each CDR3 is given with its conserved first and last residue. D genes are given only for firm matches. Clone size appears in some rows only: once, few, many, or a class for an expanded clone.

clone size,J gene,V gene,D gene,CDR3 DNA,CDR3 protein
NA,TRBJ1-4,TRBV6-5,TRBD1,TGTGCCAGCAGGACTGACAGGGAAGGTGAAAAACTGTTTTTT,CASRTDREGEKLFF
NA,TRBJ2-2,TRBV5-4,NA,TGTGCCAGCAGCTTAGCCGGGATTTCTACGAACACCGGGGAGCTGTTTTTT,CASSLAGISTNTGELFF
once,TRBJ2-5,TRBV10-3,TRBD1,TGTGCCATCAGTGCCTTACGACAGGGGGCTCGGCAAGAGACCCAGTACTTC,CAISALRQGARQETQYF
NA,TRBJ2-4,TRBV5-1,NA,TGCGCCAGCAGCCCCTTGGCGGGAACTAACATTCAGTACTTC,CASSPLAGTNIQYF
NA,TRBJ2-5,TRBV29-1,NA,TGCAGCGTTGGAGTAGTACAAGAGACCCAGTACTTC,CSVGVVQETQYF
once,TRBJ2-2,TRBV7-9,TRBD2,TGTGCCAGCAGCGCACTAGCGGGAATTGGTGGGGAGCTGTTTTTT,CASSALAGIGGELFF
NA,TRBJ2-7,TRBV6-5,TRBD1,TGTGCCAGCAGTTACTCGGGGGACAGGGCCTACTACGAGCAGTACTTC,CASSYSGDRAYYEQYF
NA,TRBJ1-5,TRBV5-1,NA,TGCGCCAGCAGCTTCACCGGGGGGCGGAATCAGCCCCAGCATTTT,CASSFTGGRNQPQHF
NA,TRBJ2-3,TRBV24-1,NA,TGTGCCACCAGCGGAAGGGGGACTAGCACAGATACGCAGTATTTT,CATSGRGTSTDTQYF
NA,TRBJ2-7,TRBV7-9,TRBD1,TGTGCCAGCAATCCGGGACAGTCGTCCTACGAGCAGTACTTC,CASNPGQSSYEQYF
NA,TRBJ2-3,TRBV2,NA,TGTGCCAGCAGCGGGGCGGTTAGCAGAACAGATACGCAGTATTTT,CASSGAVSRTDTQYF
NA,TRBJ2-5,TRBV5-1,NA,TGCGCCAGCAGCCCCAGACAAGAGACCCAGTACTTC,CASSPRQETQYF
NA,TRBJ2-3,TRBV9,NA,TGTGCCACCTCGGACGGCACAGATACGCAGTATTTT,CATSDGTDTQYF
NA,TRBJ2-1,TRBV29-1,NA,TGCAGCGGAGGACGTGATAACCCCTACAATGAGCAGTTCTTC,CSGGRDNPYNEQFF
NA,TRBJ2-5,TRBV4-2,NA,TGTGCCAGCAGCCAAGAGTCAAGGGGCGGGTCAGAGACCCAGTACTTC,CASSQESRGGSETQYF
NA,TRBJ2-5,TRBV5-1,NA,TGCGCCAGCAGCTTGGCTGCTAGGGAGACCCAGTACTTC,CASSLAARETQYF
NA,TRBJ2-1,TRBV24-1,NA,TGTGCCACCATTTCCCCAATAGCGGTAGGGTTCTTC,CATISPIAVGFF
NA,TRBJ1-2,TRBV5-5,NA,TGTGCCAGCAGCTTTCACAGGGACCAACTCTATGGCTACACCTTC,CASSFHRDQLYGYTF
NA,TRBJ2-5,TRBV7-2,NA,TGTGCCAGCAGCTTAGCGTCCGGGGAAGAGACCCAGTACTTC,CASSLASGEETQYF
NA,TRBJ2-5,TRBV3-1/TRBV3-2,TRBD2,TGTGCCAGCAGCCAAGGGCTCCAGCTAGCGGGAGGGCAAGAGACCCAGTACTTC,CASSQGLQLAGGQETQYF
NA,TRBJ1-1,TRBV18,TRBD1,TGTGCCAGCTCACCGGGACAGGTGAACACTGAAGCTTTCTTT,CASSPGQVNTEAFF
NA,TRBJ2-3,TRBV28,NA,TGTGCCAGCAGTTTAGTCCGGTCCTCCGCGGGAGATACGCAGTATTTT,CASSLVRSSAGDTQYF
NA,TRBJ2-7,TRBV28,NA,TGTGCCAGCAGCACCAGCCAGGACACGTACTTC,CASSTSQDTYF
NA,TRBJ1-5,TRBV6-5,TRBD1,TGTGCCAGCAGCCTGACAGGGATGAATCAGCCCCAGCATTTT,CASSLTGMNQPQHF
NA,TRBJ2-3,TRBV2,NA,TGTGCCAGCACAGGTCTAAATACGCAGTATTTT,CASTGLNTQYF
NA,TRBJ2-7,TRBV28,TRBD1,TGTGCCAGCAGCACCCTCGGGACAGGGCTGTCCTACGAGCAGTACTTC,CASSTLGTGLSYEQYF
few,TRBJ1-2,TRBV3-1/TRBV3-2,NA,TGTGCCAGCAGCCAAGGGGGCTACTATGGCTACACCTTC,CASSQGGYYGYTF
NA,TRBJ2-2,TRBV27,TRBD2,TGTGCCAGCAGTTTATCCGCTAGCGGGATGACTAACGGGGAGCTGTTTTTT,CASSLSASGMTNGELFF
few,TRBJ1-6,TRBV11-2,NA,TGTGCCAGCAGCTTGTCCGGACGCAGCTCCTATAATTCACCCCTCCACTTT,CASSLSGRSSYNSPLHF
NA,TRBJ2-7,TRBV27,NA,TGTGCCAGCAGTTTAAGGCTCTTCTACGAGCAGTACTTC,CASSLRLFYEQYF
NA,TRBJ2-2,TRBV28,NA,TGTGCCAGCAGTTTAATACAGGTTGCCGGGGAGCTGTTTTTT,CASSLIQVAGELFF
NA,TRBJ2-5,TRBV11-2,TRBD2,TGTGCCAGCAGCTTATGGGGCAGACTAGCCGGAGAGACCCAGTACTTC,CASSLWGRLAGETQYF
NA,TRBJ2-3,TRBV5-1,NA,TGCGCCAGCAGCTCATCCGGTGGGTCAGATACGCAGTATTTT,CASSSSGGSDTQYF
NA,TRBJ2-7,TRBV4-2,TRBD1,TGTGCCAGCAGCCAAGAGAAGACAGGGGCCTACGAGCAGTACTTC,CASSQEKTGAYEQYF
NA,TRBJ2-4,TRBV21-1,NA,TGTGCCAGCAGCCCCCTACTAGCCCCCCTAGCCAAAAACATTCAGTACTTC,CASSPLLAPLAKNIQYF